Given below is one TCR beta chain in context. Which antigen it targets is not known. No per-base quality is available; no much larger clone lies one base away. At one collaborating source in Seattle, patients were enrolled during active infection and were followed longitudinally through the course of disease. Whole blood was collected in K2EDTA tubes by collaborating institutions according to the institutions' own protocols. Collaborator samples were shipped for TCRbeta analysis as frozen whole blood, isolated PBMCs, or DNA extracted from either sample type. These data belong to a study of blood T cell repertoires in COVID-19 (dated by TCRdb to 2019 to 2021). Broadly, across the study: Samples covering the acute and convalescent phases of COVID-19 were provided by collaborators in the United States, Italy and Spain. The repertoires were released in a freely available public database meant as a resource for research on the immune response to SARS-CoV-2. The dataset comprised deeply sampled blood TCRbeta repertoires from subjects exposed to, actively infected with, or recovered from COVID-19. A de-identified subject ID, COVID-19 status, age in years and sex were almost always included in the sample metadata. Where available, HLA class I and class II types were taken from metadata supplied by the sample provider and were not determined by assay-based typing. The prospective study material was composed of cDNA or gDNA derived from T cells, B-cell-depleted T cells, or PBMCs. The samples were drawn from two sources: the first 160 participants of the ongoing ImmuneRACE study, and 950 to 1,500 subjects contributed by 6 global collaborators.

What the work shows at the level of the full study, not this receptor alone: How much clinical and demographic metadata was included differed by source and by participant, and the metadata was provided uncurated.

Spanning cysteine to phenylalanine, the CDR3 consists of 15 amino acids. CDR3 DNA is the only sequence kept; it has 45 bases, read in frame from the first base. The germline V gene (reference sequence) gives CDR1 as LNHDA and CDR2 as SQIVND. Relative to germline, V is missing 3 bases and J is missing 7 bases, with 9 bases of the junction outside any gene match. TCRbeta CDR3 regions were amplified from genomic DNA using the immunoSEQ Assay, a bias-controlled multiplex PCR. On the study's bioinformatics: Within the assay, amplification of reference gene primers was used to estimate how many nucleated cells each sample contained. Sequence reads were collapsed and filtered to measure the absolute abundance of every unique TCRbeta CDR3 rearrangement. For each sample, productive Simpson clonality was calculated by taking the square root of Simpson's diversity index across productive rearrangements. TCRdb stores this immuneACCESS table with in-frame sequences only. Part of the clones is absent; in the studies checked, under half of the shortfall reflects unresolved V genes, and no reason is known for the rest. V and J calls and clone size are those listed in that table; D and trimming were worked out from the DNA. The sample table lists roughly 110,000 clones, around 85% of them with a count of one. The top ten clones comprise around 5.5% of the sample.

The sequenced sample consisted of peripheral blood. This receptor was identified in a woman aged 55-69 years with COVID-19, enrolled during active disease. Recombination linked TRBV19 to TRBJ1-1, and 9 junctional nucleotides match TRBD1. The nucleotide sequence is TGTGCCAGTAGTATTTCGGGACAGGGTCGGAGTGAAGCTTTCTTT. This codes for CASSISGQGRSEAFF.